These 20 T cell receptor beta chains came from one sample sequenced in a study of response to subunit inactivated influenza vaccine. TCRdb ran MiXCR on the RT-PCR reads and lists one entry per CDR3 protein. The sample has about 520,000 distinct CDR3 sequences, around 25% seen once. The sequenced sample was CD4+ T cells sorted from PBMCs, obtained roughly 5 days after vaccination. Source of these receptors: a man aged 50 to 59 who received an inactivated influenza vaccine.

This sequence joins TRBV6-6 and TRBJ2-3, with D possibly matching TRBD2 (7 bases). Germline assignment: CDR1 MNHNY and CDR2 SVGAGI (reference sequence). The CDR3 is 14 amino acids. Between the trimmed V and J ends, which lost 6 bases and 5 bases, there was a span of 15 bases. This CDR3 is CASRRGGGQDTQYF. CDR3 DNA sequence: TGTGCCAGCAGGCGGGGCGGGGGCCAAGATACGCAGTATTTT.

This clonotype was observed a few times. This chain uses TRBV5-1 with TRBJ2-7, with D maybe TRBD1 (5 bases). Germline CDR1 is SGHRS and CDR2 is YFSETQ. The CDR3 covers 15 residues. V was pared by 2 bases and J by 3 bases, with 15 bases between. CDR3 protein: CASSFPDKSVYEQYF. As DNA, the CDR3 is TGCGCCAGCAGCTTCCCGGACAAATCCGTCTACGAGCAGTACTTC. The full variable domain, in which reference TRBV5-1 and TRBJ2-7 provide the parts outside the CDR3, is KAGVTQTPRYLIKTRGQQVTLSCSPISGHRSVSWYQQTPGQGLQFLFEYFSETQRNKGNFPGRFSGRQFSNSRSEMNVSTLELGDSALYLCASSFPDKSVYEQYFGPGTRLTVT.

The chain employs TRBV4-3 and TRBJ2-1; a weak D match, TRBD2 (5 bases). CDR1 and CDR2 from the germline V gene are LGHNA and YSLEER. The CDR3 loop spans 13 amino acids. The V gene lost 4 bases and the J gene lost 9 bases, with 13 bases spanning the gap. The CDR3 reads CASSLSAGGEQFF. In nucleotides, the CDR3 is TGCGCCAGCAGCCTTAGCGCCGGAGGTGAGCAGTTCTTC.

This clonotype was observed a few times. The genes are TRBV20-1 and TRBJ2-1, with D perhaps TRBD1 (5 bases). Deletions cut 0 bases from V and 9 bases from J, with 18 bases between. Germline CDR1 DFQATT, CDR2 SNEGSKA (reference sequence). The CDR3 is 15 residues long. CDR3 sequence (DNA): TGCAGTGCTAGAGAGGGGCAGGGTGATGAGTTTGAGCAGTTCTTC. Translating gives CSAREGQGDEFEQFF.

The CDR3 sequence: CSAQASGQGFTDTQYF. The CDR3 DNA sequence: TGCAGTGCTCAAGCTTCGGGGCAGGGATTCACAGATACGCAGTATTTT. The genes are TRBV20-1 and TRBJ2-3; D is tentatively TRBD1 or TRBD2 (5 bases each). This CDR3 is 16 amino acids long. Trimming pared 5 bases from V and 2 bases from J, leaving 20 bases between. Per germline, CDR1 DFQATT and CDR2 SNEGSKA (reference sequence).

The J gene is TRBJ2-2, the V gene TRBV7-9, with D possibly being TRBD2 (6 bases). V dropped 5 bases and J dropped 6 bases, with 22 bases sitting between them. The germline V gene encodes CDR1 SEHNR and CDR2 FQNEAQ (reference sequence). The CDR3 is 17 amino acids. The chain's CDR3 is CASSNSAHSSGAGELFF. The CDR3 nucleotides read TGTGCCAGCAGCAACTCCGCTCACTCATCGGGGGCCGGGGAGCTGTTTTTT.

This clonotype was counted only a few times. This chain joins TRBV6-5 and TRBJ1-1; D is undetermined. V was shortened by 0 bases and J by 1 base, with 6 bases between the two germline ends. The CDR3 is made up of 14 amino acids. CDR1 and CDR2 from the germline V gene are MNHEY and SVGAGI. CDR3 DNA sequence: TGTGCCAGCAGTTACTCTGGGAGGAACACTGAAGCTTTCTTT. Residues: CASSYSGRNTEAFF.

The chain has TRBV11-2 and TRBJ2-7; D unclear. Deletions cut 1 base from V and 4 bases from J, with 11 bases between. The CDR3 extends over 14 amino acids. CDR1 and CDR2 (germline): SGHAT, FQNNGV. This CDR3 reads CASSLARARYEQYF. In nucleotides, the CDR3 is TGTGCCAGCAGCTTAGCACGGGCTCGTTACGAGCAGTACTTC.

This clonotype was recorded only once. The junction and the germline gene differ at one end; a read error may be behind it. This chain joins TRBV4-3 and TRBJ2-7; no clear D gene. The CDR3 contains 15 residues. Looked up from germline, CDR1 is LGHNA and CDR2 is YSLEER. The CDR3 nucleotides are TGCGCCTGCAGCCAAGTCTACTCAGGCGCCTACGAGCAGTACTTC. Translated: CACSQVYSGAYEQYF.

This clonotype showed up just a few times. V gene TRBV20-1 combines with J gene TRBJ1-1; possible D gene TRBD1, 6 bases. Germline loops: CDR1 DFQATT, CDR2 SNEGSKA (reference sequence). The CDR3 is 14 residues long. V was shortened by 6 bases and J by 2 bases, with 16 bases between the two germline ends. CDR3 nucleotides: TGCAGTGCCAGGGACATTTCCCTTAACACTGAAGCTTTCTTT. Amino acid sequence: CSARDISLNTEAFF.

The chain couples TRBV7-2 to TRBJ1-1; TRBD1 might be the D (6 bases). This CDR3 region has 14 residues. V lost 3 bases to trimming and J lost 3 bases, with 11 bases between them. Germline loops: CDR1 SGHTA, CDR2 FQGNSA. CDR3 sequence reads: CASSFTGRDTEAFF. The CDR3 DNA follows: TGTGCCAGCAGCTTTACAGGGAGGGACACTGAAGCTTTCTTT.

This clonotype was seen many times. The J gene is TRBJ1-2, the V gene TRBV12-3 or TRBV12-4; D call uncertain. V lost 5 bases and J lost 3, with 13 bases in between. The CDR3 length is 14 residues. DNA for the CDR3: TGTGCCAGCAGTCGTCGGTTGGCAGACTATGGCTACACCTTC. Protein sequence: CASSRRLADYGYTF.

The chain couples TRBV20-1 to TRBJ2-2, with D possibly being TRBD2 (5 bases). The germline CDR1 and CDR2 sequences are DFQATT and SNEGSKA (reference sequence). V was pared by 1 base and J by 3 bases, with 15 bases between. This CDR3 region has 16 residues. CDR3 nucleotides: TGCAGTGCTAGAGCCACGGTAGGGAGCGACACCGGGGAGCTGTTTTTT. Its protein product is CSARATVGSDTGELFF.

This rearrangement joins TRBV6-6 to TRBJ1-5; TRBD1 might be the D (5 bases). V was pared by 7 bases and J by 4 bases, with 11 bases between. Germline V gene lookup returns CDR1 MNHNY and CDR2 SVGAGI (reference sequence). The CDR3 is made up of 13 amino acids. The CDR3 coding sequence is TGTGCCAGCATGCAGGGTTCGAATCAGCCCCAGCATTTT. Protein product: CASMQGSNQPQHF.

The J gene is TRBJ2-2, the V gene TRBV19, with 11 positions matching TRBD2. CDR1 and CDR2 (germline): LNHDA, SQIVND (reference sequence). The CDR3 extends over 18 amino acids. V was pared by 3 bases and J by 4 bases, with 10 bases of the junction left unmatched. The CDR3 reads CASSILHSGRAFTGELFF. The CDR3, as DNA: TGTGCCAGTAGTATTCTCCATAGCGGGAGGGCCTTCACCGGGGAGCTGTTTTTT.

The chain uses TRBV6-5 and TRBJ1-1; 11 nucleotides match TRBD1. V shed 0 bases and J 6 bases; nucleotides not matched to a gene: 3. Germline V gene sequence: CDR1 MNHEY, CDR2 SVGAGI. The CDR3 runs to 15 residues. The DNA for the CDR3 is TGTGCCAGCAGTTACTCCGGACAGGGGGCGTCTGAAGCTTTCTTT. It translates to CASSYSGQGASEAFF.

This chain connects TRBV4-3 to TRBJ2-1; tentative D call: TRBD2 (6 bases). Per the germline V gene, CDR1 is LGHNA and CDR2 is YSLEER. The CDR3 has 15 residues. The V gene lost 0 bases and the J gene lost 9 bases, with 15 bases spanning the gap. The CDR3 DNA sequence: TGCGCCAGCAGCCAAGATCGTATGTGGGGAGGTGAGCAGTTCTTC. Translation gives CASSQDRMWGGEQFF.

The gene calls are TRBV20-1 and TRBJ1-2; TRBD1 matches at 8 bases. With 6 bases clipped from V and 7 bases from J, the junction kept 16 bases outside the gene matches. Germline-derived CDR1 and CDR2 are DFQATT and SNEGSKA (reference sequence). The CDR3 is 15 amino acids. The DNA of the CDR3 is TGCAGTGCCCCAGGCGGGACAGGATATAGGGGTGGCTACACCTTC. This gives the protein CSAPGGTGYRGGYTF.

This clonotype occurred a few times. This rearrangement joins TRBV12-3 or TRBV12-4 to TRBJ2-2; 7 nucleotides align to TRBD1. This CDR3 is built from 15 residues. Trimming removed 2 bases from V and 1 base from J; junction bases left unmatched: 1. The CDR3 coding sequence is TGTGCCAGCAGTTTACACAGGGGGAACACCGGGGAGCTGTTTTTT. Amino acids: CASSLHRGNTGELFF.

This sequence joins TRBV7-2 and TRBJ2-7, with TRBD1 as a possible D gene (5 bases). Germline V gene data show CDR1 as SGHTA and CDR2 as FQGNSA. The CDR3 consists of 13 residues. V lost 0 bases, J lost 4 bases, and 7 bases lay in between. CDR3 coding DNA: TGTGCCAGCAGCTTAGCCAGGGAATACGAGCAGTACTTC. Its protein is CASSLAREYEQYF.